The source of this T cell receptor (beta chain) is a study of T cell repertoires in cytomegalovirus infection. TCRdb reanalysed the reads using MiXCR and keeps one entry per CDR3 protein. The sample lists roughly 320,000 distinct CDR3 sequences, about 8.8% occurring once. Germline CDR1 and CDR2: SGHRS and YFSETQ. This CDR3 has 13 amino acids. Trimming stripped 0 bases from V and 4 bases from J, with 5 bases between. The receptor comes from a human donor in good health (CMV status not recorded). Some clones in this sample may be carry-over from other donors' samples. V gene TRBV5-1 combines with J gene TRBJ2-1, with no clear D. Sequenced input: PBMCs. CDR3 region: CASSLGEYNEQFF. The CDR3 region has the DNA TGCGCCAGCAGCTTGGGAGAATACAATGAGCAGTTCTTC.